This passage covers 20 T cell receptor beta chains from one sample sequenced in a study of human T cells and chemical hapten exposure. TCRdb reprocessed the RACE reads via MiXCR and lists one record per CDR3 protein. This sample has approximately 34,000 distinct CDR3 sequences, with roughly 5.5% found just once. The time point was: healthy volunteer bleed at 6 weeks. Total RNA was extracted from unfractionated whole blood. The sample consisted of whole blood. Source of these receptors: a human donor in good health. Some clones in this sample may be carry-over from other donors' samples.

The chain employs TRBV6-5 and TRBJ2-5; 9 nucleotides line up with TRBD2. The CDR3 covers 14 residues. The germline V gene encodes CDR1 MNHEY and CDR2 SVGAGI. After removal of 8 bases from V and 5 bases from J, the junction contained 9 bases not matched to a gene. The CDR3 loop is CASGGLARGETQYF. As DNA, the CDR3 is TGTGCCAGCGGAGGACTAGCGCGGGGGGAGACCCAGTACTTC.

This clonotype was seen ten or more times. The chain combines TRBV28 with TRBJ1-2; 7 positions match TRBD1. Germline values: CDR1 MDHEN, CDR2 SYDVKM. This CDR3 has 15 residues. V shed 2 bases and J 8 bases; nucleotides not matched to a gene: 11. CDR3 nucleotide sequence: TGTGCCAGCAGTTTACCTCGACAGGGTTCAGGCGGCTACACCTTC. Protein: CASSLPRQGSGGYTF.

A note on this clonotype: The junction shows a germline mismatch at one end, possibly a read error. V gene TRBV16 combines with J gene TRBJ2-7; TRBD2 aligns across 14 bases. This CDR3 comprises 15 residues. Germline V gene data show CDR1 as KGHSY and CDR2 as FQNENV. CDR3 protein: CASGQGLAGENEQYF. CDR3 in DNA: TGTGCCAGCGGCCAGGGACTAGCGGGAGAAAACGAGCAGTACTTC.

J is TRBJ1-5 and V is TRBV12-3 or TRBV12-4; D gene unclear. There are 14 residues in the CDR3. Trimming pared 5 bases from V and 6 bases from J, leaving 14 bases between. The CDR3 sequence: CASSRYGGGQPQHF. Here the CDR3 DNA reads TGTGCCAGCAGTAGGTATGGCGGCGGTCAGCCCCAGCATTTT.

This chain uses TRBV10-3 with TRBJ2-7, with D unresolved. CDR3 length: 13 amino acids. Looked up from germline, CDR1 is ENHRY and CDR2 is SYGVKD. Trimming removed 4 bases at V and 3 bases at J, with 10 bases between. The CDR3 loop is CAISVTGRYEQYF. The CDR3 DNA sequence: TGTGCCATCAGTGTTACTGGACGCTACGAGCAGTACTTC.

The sample holds many counts of this clonotype. The rearrangement uses TRBV4-2 and TRBJ2-5; maybe TRBD2 (7 bases). Germline loops: CDR1 LGHNA, CDR2 YNFKEQ. The CDR3 loop spans 13 amino acids. With 4 bases removed from V and 3 bases from J, the gap between germline ends came to 9 bases. CDR3 DNA: TGTGCCAGCAGCCGCGGGGGCGAAGAGACCCAGTACTTC. Its protein is CASSRGGEETQYF.

The rearrangement links TRBV10-1 to TRBJ2-3; tentative D call: TRBD2 (5 bases). The CDR3 extends over 16 amino acids. V was clipped by 4 bases and J by 0 bases, with 14 bases between them. Germline V lookup: CDR1 WNHNN, CDR2 SYGVQD (reference sequence). The CDR3 is CASSGSKAASTDTQYF. Written as DNA, the CDR3 is TGCGCCAGCAGTGGGTCTAAAGCGGCCAGCACAGATACGCAGTATTTT.

This clonotype has ten or more counts. The chain joins TRBV28 to TRBJ2-7; 13 positions match TRBD2. V was clipped by 6 bases and J by 4 bases; unmatched bases: 6. Germline lookup yields CDR1 MDHEN and CDR2 SYDVKM. The CDR3 spans 15 residues. The CDR3 is CASRRTSGRAYEQYF. CDR3 DNA sequence: TGTGCCAGCAGACGAACTAGCGGGAGGGCGTACGAGCAGTACTTC.

In its sample, this clonotype was seen many times. This chain uses TRBV7-2 with TRBJ1-4, with no clear D. CDR1 and CDR2 (germline): SGHTA, FQGNSA. The CDR3 length is 15 residues. V lost 1 base and J lost 0, with 6 bases in between. The CDR3, as DNA: TGTGCCAGCAGCTTAGGGTCGTCAACTAATGAAAAACTGTTTTTT. This sequence encodes CASSLGSSTNEKLFF. Full variable domain (outside the CDR3, taken from reference TRBV7-2 and TRBJ1-4): GAGVSQSPSNKVTEKGKDVELRCDPISGHTALYWYRQSLGQGLEFLIYFQGNSAPDKSGLPSDRFSAERTGGSVSTLTIQRTQQEDSAVYLCASSLGSSTNEKLFFGSGTQLSVL.

This clonotype has a count of ten or more. The chain combines TRBV6-5 with TRBJ1-2; tentative D call: TRBD1 (5 bases). V was shortened by 5 bases and J by 6 bases, with 16 bases between the two germline ends. Germline V gene sequence: CDR1 MNHEY, CDR2 SVGAGI. The CDR3 is made up of 14 amino acids. In DNA, the CDR3 is TGTGCCAGCAGTCGGGACGGAGTTTCACATGGCTACACCTTC. It is translated as CASSRDGVSHGYTF.

In this sample, this clonotype turned up many times. The chain employs TRBV12-3 or TRBV12-4 and TRBJ2-3; perhaps D is TRBD1 or TRBD2 (7 bases each). V was pared by 5 bases and J by 2 bases, with 20 bases between. CDR3 length: 17 residues. CDR3 nucleotide sequence: TGTGCCAGCAGTCCTGGGGGGGCAGGGGGGATCACAGATACGCAGTATTTT. Translation gives CASSPGGAGGITDTQYF.

This clonotype was found many times. V usage is TRBV14 and J usage is TRBJ2-7, with D perhaps matching TRBD2 (5 bases). CDR3 length: 13 amino acids. The V gene's germline CDR1 is SGHDN and CDR2 FVKESK. Deletions cut 4 bases from V and 5 bases from J, with 12 bases between. Written as DNA, the CDR3 is TGTGCCAGCAGCCGACGGGGTAAGGACGAGCAGTACTTC. It codes for CASSRRGKDEQYF.

At least ten counts were recorded for this clonotype. The chain uses TRBV7-2 and TRBJ2-1; 13 positions agree with TRBD2. In germline, CDR1 is SGHTA, CDR2 FQGNSA. Trimming took 4 bases from V and 0 from J; bases not matched to a gene: 6. This CDR3 contains 18 residues. The CDR3 loop is CASSWTSGSGSSYNEQFF. The CDR3 coding sequence is TGTGCCAGCAGCTGGACTAGCGGGAGTGGTAGCTCCTACAATGAGCAGTTCTTC.

This clonotype was observed many times. The genes are TRBV7-2 and TRBJ2-1, with TRBD2 as a possible D gene (6 bases). The CDR3 has 16 amino acids. Deletions cut 5 bases from V and 6 bases from J, with 20 bases between. Looked up from germline, CDR1 is SGHTA and CDR2 is FQGNSA. The CDR3 region is CASSQRLKTLANEQFF. The CDR3 region has the DNA TGTGCCAGCAGCCAAAGACTAAAGACACTAGCCAATGAGCAGTTCTTC.

In its sample, this clonotype was seen many times. The gene calls are TRBV6-5 and TRBJ2-3, with TRBD1 matching 12 bases. The CDR3 length is 15 residues. In germline, CDR1 is MNHEY, CDR2 SVGAGI. J gave up 5 bases and V 6 bases, and 6 bases lay outside the gene matches. This CDR3 reads CASSRDRGRGDTQYF. DNA for the CDR3: TGTGCCAGCAGCCGGGACAGGGGGCGAGGAGATACGCAGTATTTT.

This clonotype was recorded many times. This chain links TRBV28 with TRBJ1-5; D ambiguous. The CDR3 contains 15 residues. The V end lost 5 bases, the J end lost 4 bases, and 15 bases lay between the germline ends. Germline V gene sequence: CDR1 MDHEN, CDR2 SYDVKM. The DNA for the CDR3 is TGTGCCAGCAGTCAGCGTGAGTGGGAGAATCAGCCCCAGCATTTT. Encoded protein: CASSQREWENQPQHF.

This clonotype was counted ten times or more. The CDR3 DNA follows: TGCGCCAGCAGCCAAGACCCCCTGGACTATGGCTACACCTTC. This gives the protein CASSQDPLDYGYTF. This chain uses TRBV4-1 with TRBJ1-2; D remains ambiguous. The CDR3 extends over 14 amino acids. Trimming left V 0 bases short and J 3 bases short, with 8 bases between. Germline V gene data show CDR1 as MGHRA and CDR2 as YSYEKL.

In its sample, this clonotype was seen a few times. The rearrangement uses TRBV7-2 and TRBJ2-1; possibly TRBD1 or TRBD2 for D (6 bases each). Germline V lookup: CDR1 SGHTA, CDR2 FQGNSA. This CDR3 region has 16 residues. Trimming stripped 5 bases from V and 4 bases from J, with 18 bases between. The CDR3 loop is CASSPGVGGGYNEQFF. CDR3 nucleotides: TGTGCCAGCAGCCCGGGGGTCGGAGGGGGGTACAATGAGCAGTTCTTC. Supplemented by reference TRBV7-2 and TRBJ2-1, the full variable domain reads GAGVSQSPSNKVTEKGKDVELRCDPISGHTALYWYRQSLGQGLEFLIYFQGNSAPDKSGLPSDRFSAERTGGSVSTLTIQRTQQEDSAVYLCASSPGVGGGYNEQFFGPGTRLTVL.

This clonotype was seen ten or more times. The chain uses TRBV10-3 and TRBJ2-7, with TRBD1 matching over 10 bases. Germline trimming cut 5 bases from V and 6 bases from J; bases unmatched to any gene: 7. CDR1 ENHRY and CDR2 SYGVKD come from the germline V gene. The CDR3 extends over 14 amino acids. The CDR3 sequence is CAISSPDRGSEQYF. The CDR3 DNA sequence: TGTGCCATCAGTTCCCCGGACAGGGGGAGCGAGCAGTACTTC.

In this sample, this clonotype turned up a few times. The chain combines TRBV28 with TRBJ1-6; D not certain. From germline, CDR1 is MDHEN and CDR2 SYDVKM. This CDR3 is built from 16 residues. V dropped 5 bases and J dropped 6 bases, with 17 bases sitting between them. The CDR3 DNA reads TGTGCCAGCAGTCGCAATAATAGACGGGCTAATTCACCCCTCCACTTT. Translating gives CASSRNNRRANSPLHF.